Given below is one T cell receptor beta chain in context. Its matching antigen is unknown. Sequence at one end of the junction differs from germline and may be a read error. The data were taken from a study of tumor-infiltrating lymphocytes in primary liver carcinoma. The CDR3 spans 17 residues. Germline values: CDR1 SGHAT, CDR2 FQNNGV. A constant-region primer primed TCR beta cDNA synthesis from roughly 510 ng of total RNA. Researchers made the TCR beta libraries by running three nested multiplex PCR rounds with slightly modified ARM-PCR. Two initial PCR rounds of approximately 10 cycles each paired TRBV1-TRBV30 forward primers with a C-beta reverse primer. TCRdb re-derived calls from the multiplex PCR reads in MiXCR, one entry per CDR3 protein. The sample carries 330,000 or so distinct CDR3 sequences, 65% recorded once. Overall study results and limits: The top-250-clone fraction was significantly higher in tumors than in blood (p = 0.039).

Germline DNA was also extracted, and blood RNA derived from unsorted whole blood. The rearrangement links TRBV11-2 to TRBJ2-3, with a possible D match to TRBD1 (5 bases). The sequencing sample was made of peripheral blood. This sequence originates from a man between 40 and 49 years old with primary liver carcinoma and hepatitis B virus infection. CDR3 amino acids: CASRLWSGLDGTDTQYF. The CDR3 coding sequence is TGTGCCAGCCGCTTATGGTCAGGGCTTGACGGCACAGATACACAGTATTTT.